One T cell receptor (beta chain) is described in this entry. The data were obtained in a study of blood T cell repertoires in COVID-19. Study context: Some COVID-19 samples were acute and others convalescent; all came from the United States, Italy and Spain. Nucleic acid was either cDNA or gDNA, and it came from T cells, B-cell-depleted T cells, or PBMCs.

In the authors' workflow: For nucleated cells, counts were estimated from reference gene primer amplification. Libraries were prepared by immunoSEQ multiplex PCR; TCRdb keeps only in-frame clonotypes and omits some of them. The V and J calls and the clone size are those of that table, but D and trimming were determined from the DNA. The repertoire has 55,000 to 65,000 clones, about nine tenths of them found once; the top ten carry 8.6%. The sequence derives from a human donor in a cohort sampled during active COVID-19. Sequences were obtained from peripheral blood.

The CDR3 DNA is TGTGCCAGCAGCCGGGACACGCGTTACGAGCAGTACTTC. It yields the protein CASSRDTRYEQYF. The rearrangement joins TRBV7-2 to TRBJ2-7; weak D call: TRBD1 (6 bases). Trimming shortened V by 5 bases and J by 4 bases, and 12 bases separated the two germline ends. This CDR3 region has 13 residues. The germline V gene encodes CDR1 SGHTA and CDR2 FQGNSA.